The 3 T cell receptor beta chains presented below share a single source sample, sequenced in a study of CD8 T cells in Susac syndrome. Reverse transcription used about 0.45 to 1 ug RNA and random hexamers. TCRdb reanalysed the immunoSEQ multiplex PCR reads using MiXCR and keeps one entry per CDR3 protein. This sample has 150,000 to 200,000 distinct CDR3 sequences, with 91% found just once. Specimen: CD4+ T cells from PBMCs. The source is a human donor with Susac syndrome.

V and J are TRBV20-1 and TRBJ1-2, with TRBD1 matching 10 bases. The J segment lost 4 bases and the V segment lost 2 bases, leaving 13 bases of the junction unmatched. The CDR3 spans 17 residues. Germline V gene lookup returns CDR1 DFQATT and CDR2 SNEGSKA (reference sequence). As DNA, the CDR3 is TGCAGTGCTAGACCTCCGGGACAGGGGCATGGGGTCTATGGCTACACCTTC. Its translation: CSARPPGQGHGVYGYTF.

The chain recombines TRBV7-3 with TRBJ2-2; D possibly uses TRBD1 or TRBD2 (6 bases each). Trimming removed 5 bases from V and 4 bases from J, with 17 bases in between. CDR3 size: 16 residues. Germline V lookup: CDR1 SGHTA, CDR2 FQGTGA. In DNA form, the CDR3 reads TGTGCCAGCAGCCCCCAGGGTAGGGGGGTCACCGGGGAGCTGTTTTTT. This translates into CASSPQGRGVTGELFF.

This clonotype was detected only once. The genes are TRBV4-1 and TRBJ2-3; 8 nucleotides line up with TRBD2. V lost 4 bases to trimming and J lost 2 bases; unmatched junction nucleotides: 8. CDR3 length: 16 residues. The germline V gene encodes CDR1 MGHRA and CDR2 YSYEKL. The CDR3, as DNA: TGCGCCAGCAGCCGGTTAGCGGGGATCAACACAGATACGCAGTATTTT. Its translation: CASSRLAGINTDTQYF.